This T cell receptor (beta chain) was recorded in a study of Graves' ophthalmopathy and Graves' hyperthyroidism. In the study overall: Prior to any treatment, peripheral blood was collected at the time of initial diagnosis.

The trim removed 4 bases at V and 1 base at J, leaving 3 bases unmatched. This CDR3 comprises 15 residues. Germline-derived CDR1 and CDR2 are MNHEY and SVGAGI. The authors amplified TCR beta CDR3 regions, and they did so from RNA transcripts for repertoire sequencing. The first-round RT-PCR employed HTBI primers together with the Qiagen OneStep RT-PCR kit. A multiplex PCR was then performed as the second round. TCRdb ran MiXCR on the multiplex PCR reads and lists one entry per CDR3 protein. The sample records about 400,000 distinct CDR3 sequences, around 16% being singletons. This clonotype was observed many times. Its cognate antigen is unknown. Thyroid ultrasound, orbital computed tomography, TRAb, serum thyroxine and clinical symptoms formed the basis of diagnosis. Overall study results and limits: Progression of ophthalmopathy was predicted by the model with roughly 70% sensitivity and under 85% specificity. Blood also harbored most expanded thyroid clonotypes above 0.001 frequency.

The chain has TRBV6-5 and TRBJ1-1; 10 bases are shared with TRBD1. The specimen was peripheral blood. This TCR was sampled from a woman aged 18 to 35 with Graves' ophthalmopathy. Here the CDR3 DNA reads TGTGCCAGCAGTTCGACAGGGGGCACGAACACTGAAGCTTTCTTT. Translated, it gives CASSSTGGTNTEAFF.